This entry lists 29 T cell receptor beta chains sequenced from one sample in a study of response to subunit inactivated influenza vaccine. A single record per CDR3 protein comes from TCRdb applying MiXCR to the RT-PCR reads. Among fewer than 750,000 distinct CDR3 sequences listed, approximately 15% were seen once. Here the sequenced sample was PBMCs from blood, taken 11 to 12 days after vaccination. Receptors originate from a man aged 45-65 years who received an inactivated influenza vaccine.

Only one count was recorded for this clonotype. The rearrangement links TRBV6-2 or TRBV6-3 to TRBJ2-1; 7 positions match TRBD2. Looked up from germline, CDR1 is MNHEY and CDR2 is SVGEGT. V was pared by 1 base and J by 10 bases, with 10 bases of the junction left unmatched. The CDR3 spans 15 residues. CDR3 region: CASSYYAGVEYEQFF. DNA of the CDR3: TGTGCCAGCAGTTACTACGCGGGAGTGGAGTACGAGCAGTTCTTC.

This clonotype was detected once. The chain couples TRBV5-1 to TRBJ2-5; possibly TRBD1 for D (7 bases). CDR1 SGHRS and CDR2 YFSETQ come from the germline V gene. The CDR3 has 15 residues. V dropped 5 bases and J dropped 4 bases, with 18 bases sitting between them. The CDR3 DNA follows: TGCGCCAGCAGATGTACCGGGACAGCGGGAGAGACCCAGTACTTC. It yields the protein CASRCTGTAGETQYF.

Only a few counts were recorded for this clonotype. The gene calls are TRBV7-2 and TRBJ2-2; D possibly corresponds to TRBD2 (6 bases). The CDR3 covers 16 residues. Germline assignment: CDR1 SGHTA and CDR2 FQGNSA. V was pared by 1 base and J by 1 base, with 10 bases between. CDR3: CASSLVTSQNTGELFF. CDR3 DNA sequence: TGTGCCAGCAGCTTAGTTACTAGCCAGAACACCGGGGAGCTGTTTTTT.

This clonotype was counted a few times. This rearrangement joins TRBV7-2 to TRBJ2-3; 11 nucleotides line up with TRBD2. The CDR3 consists of 22 residues. V dropped 5 bases and J dropped 4; count of bases not matched to a gene: 26. Germline lookup yields CDR1 SGHTA and CDR2 FQGNSA. DNA for the CDR3: TGTGCCAGCAGCATCCTAGTCGGAGTAGCGGGAGGGCCTGAGGGCTCCCCAGATACGCAGTATTTT. Its translation is CASSILVGVAGGPEGSPDTQYF.

In regard to this clonotype: A read error may explain this, as a much larger clone is one base away. J is TRBJ1-1 and V is TRBV29-1, with D tentatively TRBD1 (5 bases). This CDR3 has 13 amino acids. Per the germline V gene, CDR1 is SQVTM and CDR2 is ANQGSEA. V was clipped by 5 bases and J by 1 base, with 11 bases between them. The CDR3 DNA is TGCAGCGTTATAAGGGGCACGAACACTGAAGCTTTCTTT. Translating it yields CSVIRGTNTEAFF.

The chain is built from TRBV12-3 or TRBV12-4 and TRBJ1-1; TRBD1 agrees at 8 bases. The trim removed 3 bases at V and 1 base at J, leaving 4 bases unmatched. The CDR3 is 15 residues long. The CDR3 spells CASSFFGTGNTEAFF. For the CDR3, the DNA is TGTGCCAGCAGTTTCTTTGGGACAGGGAACACTGAAGCTTTCTTT.

This clonotype was picked up a small number of times. This chain uses TRBV7-6 with TRBJ2-3; D not resolved. The CDR3 length is 17 residues. V lost 2 bases and J lost 6, with 21 bases in between. Germline V gene sequence: CDR1 SGHVS, CDR2 FNYEAQ. The CDR3 is CASSLSWGRNQIDTQYF. CDR3 nucleotide sequence: TGTGCCAGCAGCTTATCCTGGGGTAGGAATCAGATTGATACGCAGTATTTT.

This clonotype was seen at least ten times. The chain combines TRBV2 with TRBJ2-7; TRBD2 matches at 7 bases. The CDR3 consists of 15 residues. Per germline, CDR1 SNHLY and CDR2 FYNNEI. V lost 4 bases, J lost 3 bases, and 9 bases stayed unmatched. The CDR3 reads CASSGLGTIHYEQYF. The CDR3 region has the DNA TGTGCCAGCAGTGGGTTAGGGACTATCCACTACGAGCAGTACTTC.

The rearrangement links TRBV5-1 to TRBJ2-2, with 13 bases matching TRBD2. Germline V gene data show CDR1 as SGHRS and CDR2 as YFSETQ. This CDR3 has 18 residues. The junction had 11 bases not matched to a gene; V was cut back by 4 bases and J by 5 bases. This CDR3 is CASSLTSGGTPWTGELFF. The CDR3 DNA reads as TGCGCCAGCAGCCTGACTAGCGGGGGGACCCCATGGACCGGGGAGCTGTTTTTT.

This clonotype has only a few counts. This chain connects TRBV6-5 to TRBJ2-1, with TRBD2 matching 9 bases. The CDR3 consists of 17 residues. V was pared by 2 bases and J by 4 bases, with 9 bases of the junction left unmatched. Germline V gene sequence: CDR1 MNHEY, CDR2 SVGAGI. Here the CDR3 DNA reads TGTGCCAGCAGTTACACAGCGGGGGGACCAGGGTACAATGAGCAGTTCTTC. Translating gives CASSYTAGGPGYNEQFF.

The J gene is TRBJ2-3, the V gene TRBV4-1; 8 nucleotides agree with TRBD2. Trimming at V came to 1 base and at J to 6 bases, leaving 9 bases not matched to a gene. Germline V CDR1 and CDR2: MGHRA, YSYEKL. This CDR3 is 16 amino acids long. CDR3 sequence reads: CASSQGGVAGMDTQYF. Here the CDR3 DNA reads TGCGCCAGCAGCCAAGGAGGAGTAGCGGGGATGGATACGCAGTATTTT.

In this sample, this clonotype turned up many times. The CDR3 is CASRSREWNTEAFF. CDR3 in DNA: TGTGCCAGCAGATCCAGGGAGTGGAACACTGAAGCTTTCTTT. The chain uses TRBV12-3 or TRBV12-4 and TRBJ1-1, with a weak D call TRBD1 (5 bases). The V gene lost 6 bases and the J gene lost 1 base, with 12 bases spanning the gap. This CDR3 is built from 14 residues.

CDR3 sequence reads: CASSLAQGAITEAFF. In DNA form, the CDR3 reads TGTGCCAGCAGCTTAGCCCAGGGGGCGATCACTGAAGCTTTCTTT. The chain uses TRBV7-9 and TRBJ1-1; TRBD1 aligns across 8 bases. Trimming removed 0 bases from V and 4 bases from J; junction bases left unmatched: 4. The CDR3 spans 15 residues. The V gene's germline CDR1 is SEHNR and CDR2 FQNEAQ (reference sequence).

Only a few counts were recorded for this clonotype. The rearrangement joins TRBV2 to TRBJ1-2, with 9 bases that match TRBD1. J lost 8 bases, V lost 7 bases, and 8 bases had no gene match. The CDR3 consists of 13 residues. The germline gives CDR1 SNHLY, CDR2 FYNNEI. The CDR3 DNA reads as TGTGCCAGCAACATCGACAGGGGGAAAGGCTACACCTTC. Protein sequence: CASNIDRGKGYTF.

The table lists this clonotype with a few counts. The rearrangement uses TRBV7-9 and TRBJ2-1; D is tentatively TRBD1 or TRBD2 (5 bases each). The CDR3 extends over 14 amino acids. Germline values: CDR1 SEHNR, CDR2 FQNEAQ (reference sequence). V lost 5 bases and J lost 8, with 16 bases in between. CDR3 region: CASSPRDHLYEQFF. In DNA, the CDR3 is TGTGCCAGCAGCCCCCGGGACCATCTTTATGAGCAGTTCTTC.

The CDR3 region is CASSPNQGSGANVLTF. The CDR3 nucleotides read TGTGCCAGCAGCCCGAACCAAGGTTCTGGGGCCAACGTCCTGACTTTC. This rearrangement joins TRBV6-2 or TRBV6-3 to TRBJ2-6; D gene unclear. This CDR3 has 16 residues. Trimming cost V 6 bases and J 1 base, with 13 bases left between them. Germline V gene sequence: CDR1 MNHEY, CDR2 SVGEGT.

The gene calls are TRBV20-1 and TRBJ2-7; 8 nucleotides agree with TRBD2. The CDR3 length is 13 residues. The V gene's germline CDR1 is DFQATT and CDR2 SNEGSKA (reference sequence). Trimming took 5 bases from V and 4 from J; bases not matched to a gene: 7. The CDR3: CSARRGGAYEQYF. DNA of the CDR3: TGCAGTGCTCGCCGGGGGGGGGCGTACGAGCAGTACTTC.

The chain is built from TRBV5-5 and TRBJ2-2, with D uncertain. CDR3 length equals 16 residues. The germline gives CDR1 SGHKS, CDR2 YYEKEE (reference sequence). V lost 1 base and J 2 bases, leaving 12 bases between the germline ends. The CDR3: CASSLTDSLNTGELFF. In DNA, the CDR3 is TGTGCCAGCAGCTTGACGGATTCCCTCAACACCGGGGAGCTGTTTTTT.

This sequence joins TRBV2 and TRBJ2-7; 7 nucleotides align to TRBD1. Germline trimming cut 1 base from V and 2 bases from J; bases unmatched to any gene: 5. Germline CDR1 reads SNHLY; CDR2 reads FYNNEI. CDR3 length: 15 residues. The CDR3 DNA sequence: TGTGCCAGCAGTGAAGAAACAGGGACAGCCTACGAGCAGTACTTC. This codes for CASSEETGTAYEQYF.

This clonotype was seen only a few times. The CDR3 loop is CASSYGSMIPTDTQYF. The CDR3 DNA is TGTGCCAGCAGTTATGGCAGCATGATCCCCACAGATACGCAGTATTTT. The gene calls are TRBV6-5 and TRBJ2-3; no firm D call. The CDR3 runs to 16 residues. The V end lost 3 bases, the J end lost 2 bases, and 15 bases lay between the germline ends. CDR1 is MNHEY, CDR2 SVGAGI, per germline.

A few counts support this clonotype. V gene TRBV27 combines with J gene TRBJ2-7; 8 positions agree with TRBD1. V trimming: 0 bases; J trimming: 2 bases; junction bases outside the gene matches: 6. The CDR3 is 16 residues long. Germline-derived CDR1 and CDR2 are MNHEY and SMNVEV (reference sequence). DNA of the CDR3: TGTGCCAGCAGTTTATCCGCGGGACAGGTCGCCTACGAGCAGTACTTC. It specifies CASSLSAGQVAYEQYF.

The sample holds a few counts of this clonotype. The chain recombines TRBV6-2 or TRBV6-3 with TRBJ1-1; maybe TRBD1 (6 bases). Trimming cost V 3 bases and J 5 bases, with 25 bases left between them. CDR1 and CDR2 (germline): MNHEY, SVGEGT. The CDR3 totals 18 residues. The DNA of the CDR3 is TGTGCCAGCAGTTATCCCCCCTATTTGGCGGGGGCGAATACTGAAGCTTTCTTT. Translated: CASSYPPYLAGANTEAFF.

This chain joins TRBV12-3 or TRBV12-4 and TRBJ1-2, with a weak D call TRBD1 (5 bases). CDR3 length: 17 residues. V lost 7 bases to trimming and J lost 0 bases, with 21 bases between them. This CDR3 is CASTSYSLGVANYGYTF. For the CDR3, the DNA is TGTGCCAGCACCTCATACTCTCTAGGGGTTGCTAACTATGGCTACACCTTC.

V usage is TRBV6-5 and J usage is TRBJ2-7, with 10 bases identical to TRBD1. Germline CDR1 MNHEY, CDR2 SVGAGI. This CDR3 has 15 residues. J was trimmed by 4 bases and V by 0 bases; bases with no gene match: 3. CDR3 sequence (DNA): TGTGCCAGCAGTTACTCGGGACAGGGGCAATACGAGCAGTACTTC. Its translation is CASSYSGQGQYEQYF.

The V gene is TRBV24-1, the J gene TRBJ2-5; tentatively, D is TRBD1 (6 bases). V lost 4 bases and J lost 1, with 18 bases in between. The CDR3 is 17 residues long. Germline assignment: CDR1 KGHDR and CDR2 SFDVKD. The CDR3 DNA follows: TGTGCCACCAGTGACCCGGGCCCAACAGGGTCCCAAGAGACCCAGTACTTC. Translation gives CATSDPGPTGSQETQYF.

The CDR3 loop reads CSASSGQGHQPQHF. The CDR3 nucleotides read TGCAGTGCCAGTTCGGGACAGGGTCATCAGCCCCAGCATTTT. The gene calls are TRBV20-1 and TRBJ1-5, with 9 bases matching TRBD1. The J segment lost 5 bases and the V segment lost 6 bases, leaving 8 bases of the junction unmatched. Germline assignment: CDR1 DFQATT and CDR2 SNEGSKA (reference sequence). This CDR3 spans 14 amino acids.

This chain uses TRBV20-1 with TRBJ1-1; no clear D. Looked up from germline, CDR1 is DFQATT and CDR2 is SNEGSKA (reference sequence). This CDR3 comprises 13 residues. V was trimmed by 6 bases and J by 6 bases, leaving 17 bases between them. The CDR3 coding sequence is TGCAGTGCCCCCGACCGGGGTCTCCCTGAAGCTTTCTTT. Protein: CSAPDRGLPEAFF.

This clonotype has just a few counts. The chain recombines TRBV29-1 with TRBJ2-7; D uncertain. V shed 7 bases and J shed 1 base, with 14 bases lying between them. This CDR3 contains 13 residues. From germline, CDR1 is SQVTM and CDR2 ANQGSEA. The DNA of the CDR3 is TGCAGCGCCTCTAAAGGTCGGTCCTACGAGCAGTACTTC. Residues: CSASKGRSYEQYF.

The chain has TRBV20-1 and TRBJ2-7; the D gene is possibly TRBD1 (5 bases). With 1 base removed from V and 2 bases from J, the gap between germline ends came to 9 bases. This CDR3 comprises 13 residues. Germline V CDR1 and CDR2: DFQATT, SNEGSKA (reference sequence). The CDR3 loop reads CSARVGVTYEQYF. The DNA for the CDR3 is TGCAGTGCTAGAGTAGGGGTTACCTACGAGCAGTACTTC.